This T cell receptor (beta chain) was retrieved from a study of T cell responses to AZD1222 COVID-19 vaccine (dated by TCRdb to the early 2020s). Broadly, across the study: AZD1222 recipients with second doses at about 4 weeks or about 12 weeks were pooled, because spike-specific TCR depth and breadth did not differ between schedules. A total of 233 trial participants underwent TCR sequencing, of whom around 200 received two doses of AZD1222 and some 26 received two doses of the MenACWY control vaccine. Trial participants were enrolled by age into 18-55, 56-69 and 70-plus year subgroups, with approximately 150, 28 and 58 TCR-sequenced participants respectively.

Unmatched junction bases come to 7, with V trimmed by 1 base and J by 6 bases. CDR1 and CDR2, per the germline V gene, are MGHRA and YSYEKL. Counted from cysteine to phenylalanine, this CDR3 has 16 amino acids. Only the CDR3 DNA is retained, 48 bases long and in frame from the first base. The study at large found these results: Vaccine-associated CD4 TCRs spanned the whole spike protein, with dominant responses in regions 160-218 and 743-854. Participants were mostly white British, with more females than males. The authors suggested clonal diversity may have been underestimated. The 56-69-year group was small, and its depth increase did not reach significance, likely because of low power. Only six AZD1222 recipients were SARS-CoV-2 seropositive at baseline, limiting conclusions about previously exposed vaccinees. After two AZD1222 doses, both the breadth and the depth of spike-specific TCRs were significantly higher than at day 0 and than in MenACWY recipients. Nearly half of unique spike-specific TCRs reportedly recognized epitopes outside regions mutated in the B.1.351 and B.1.1.7 variants. Because no day 14 peak-response samples were available, the repertoires could be characterized only after the peak T cell response.

The CDR3 regions of human TCRbeta chains were analyzed by immunosequencing. In the authors' own workflow: TCRs in the repertoires were matched against a reference library of SARS-CoV-2-specific TCRs that had been generated with the MIRA antigen-specificity platform. Breadth was defined as the fraction of unique TCRs that were SARS-CoV-2-associated, and depth was defined as the fraction of total T cells that were SARS-CoV-2-associated. Using the MIRA data, each spike-specific TCR was assigned both to the spike region to which the TCR was reactive and to a CD4 or CD8 class. Log10-transformed breadth and depth values were compared by one-way ANOVA with Sidak's multiple comparisons tests. Imported from immuneACCESS, the table was reduced by TCRdb to in-frame sequences with V and J called. These copies leave out some clones; in studies compared against another copy, an unresolved V gene accounts for under half, and the cause of the remainder is not known. V and J calls and clone size are copied from that table; D and trimming were computed from the DNA. This sample lists more than 95,000 clones; about 90% were detected once. Clones ranked in the top ten supply around 7% of the sample.

Concerning this clone: Its cognate antigen has yet to be identified. No quality values exist for individual bases; no much larger clone is one base distant.

Interpreted using the paper, the time point label stands for: baseline before first vaccination. Vaccinee samples were obtained from the UK trials COV001 and COV002, which included a single-blind randomized controlled phase 2/3 trial of AZD1222 (ChAdOx1 nCoV-19) in healthy adults. For TCRbeta chain sequencing, PBMC samples were collected from trial participants at day 0 and at day 28 after the second dose. The specimen was peripheral blood, collected on day 0 of AZD1222 vaccination. This receptor was identified in an adult in good health. This chain is built from TRBV4-1 and TRBJ2-1, with 9 junctional bases fitting TRBD2. The nucleotide sequence reads TGCGCCAGCAGCCAAGTCGCGGGGGGGCGTGTCAATGAGCAGTTCTTC. Its amino acids are CASSQVAGGRVNEQFF.